This entry features one T cell receptor (beta chain) sequence. This entry comes from a study of T cells in Graves' hyperthyroidism and ophthalmopathy. The CDR3 runs 13 residues. Germline lookup yields CDR1 LNHDA and CDR2 SQIVND (reference sequence). Trimming took 3 bases from V and 2 from J, leaving 7 bases between them. RNA transcripts provided the source from which TCR beta CDR3 regions were amplified. The study used the HTBI primer set for a first-round RT-PCR of the TCR CDR3. Each CDR3 protein is one row after TCRdb ran MiXCR on the multiplex PCR reads. The data show a few hundred thousand distinct CDR3 sequences, approximately 16% seen once.

The TCR was taken from a woman in her thirties or forties with Graves' ophthalmopathy. Sample: blood. This chain links TRBV19 with TRBJ1-1; no clear D gene. The CDR3 reads CASSITSNTEAFF. The CDR3 DNA is TGTGCCAGTAGTATTACCAGTAACACTGAAGCTTTCTTT.